The 31 T cell receptor beta chains below come from one sample, sequenced in a study of neurological immune-mediated disorders. TCRdb reprocessed the 5' RACE reads via MiXCR and lists one record per CDR3 protein. In the table there are 45,000 to 65,000 distinct CDR3 sequences, around 3.3% of which are singletons. Sequencing was performed on PBMCs. All receptors derive from a man in his forties or fifties with multiple sclerosis.

This clonotype has a count of ten or more. This rearrangement joins TRBV15 to TRBJ1-5; a possible D gene is TRBD1 (6 bases). Per the germline V gene, CDR1 is LNHNV and CDR2 is YYDKDF (reference sequence). V shed 5 bases and J shed 0 bases, with 17 bases lying between them. The CDR3 contains 17 residues. The CDR3 here is CATSGGPTGNSNQPQHF. The CDR3 DNA sequence: TGTGCCACCAGCGGGGGCCCGACAGGAAATAGCAATCAGCCCCAGCATTTT.

This clonotype has ten or more counts. The chain carries TRBV3-1 and TRBJ2-5, with D uncertain. V was shortened by 1 base and J by 2 bases, with 8 bases between the two germline ends. Germline CDR1 reads LGHDT; CDR2 reads YNNKEL (reference sequence). The CDR3 sequence is 14 residues long. CDR3 protein: CASSQVLGQETQYF. DNA for the CDR3: TGTGCCAGCAGCCAAGTGCTTGGACAAGAGACCCAGTACTTC.

This clonotype was detected many times. The chain joins TRBV20-1 to TRBJ2-1; 7 bases align to TRBD2. Germline-derived CDR1 and CDR2 are DFQATT and SNEGSKA (reference sequence). CDR3 length: 12 residues. Unmatched junction bases numbered 2, after V lost 3 bases and J lost 6 bases. The DNA for the CDR3 is TGCAGTGCTAGCGGGGGGACCAATGAGCAGTTCTTC. Amino acid sequence: CSASGGTNEQFF.

In this sample, this clonotype turned up many times. V usage is TRBV20-1 and J usage is TRBJ2-6; D assignment may be TRBD1 or TRBD2 (5 bases each). The CDR3 runs to 18 residues. Trimming removed 1 base at V and 0 bases at J, with 16 bases between. Germline V gene data show CDR1 as DFQATT and CDR2 as SNEGSKA (reference sequence). The chain's CDR3 is CSARAQGPRTSGANVLTF. CDR3 DNA: TGCAGTGCTAGAGCTCAGGGACCGAGAACCTCTGGGGCCAACGTCCTGACTTTC.

V is TRBV30 and J is TRBJ2-3; D is perhaps TRBD1 (5 bases). The CDR3 is made up of 13 amino acids. With 7 bases removed from V and 0 bases from J, the gap between germline ends came to 11 bases. Looked up from germline, CDR1 is GTSNPN and CDR2 is SVGIG (reference sequence). CDR3 sequence (DNA): TGTGCCTCGGCAGGGCCCAGCACAGATACGCAGTATTTT. Translating gives CASAGPSTDTQYF.

In the case of this clonotype: A junction end diverges from the germline sequence, so it may reflect a read error. The genes are TRBV5-1 and TRBJ1-5; D gene unclear. The CDR3 is 14 residues long. In germline, CDR1 is SGHRS, CDR2 YFSETQ. CDR3 residues: CASSLSAGNQPQNF. CDR3 nucleotides: TGCGCCAGCAGCTTGTCGGCGGGCAATCAGCCCCAGAATTTT. The whole variable domain, filled in from reference TRBV5-1 and TRBJ1-5, reads KAGVTQTPRYLIKTRGQQVTLSCSPISGHRSVSWYQQTPGQGLQFLFEYFSETQRNKGNFPGRFSGRQFSNSRSEMNVSTLELGDSALYLCASSLSAGNQPQNFGDGTRLSIL.

This clonotype was detected only a few times. The J gene is TRBJ1-4, the V gene TRBV27; TRBD1 agrees at 8 bases. This CDR3 contains 14 residues. J lost 7 bases, V lost 2 bases, and 3 bases had no gene match. Germline assignment: CDR1 MNHEY and CDR2 SMNVEV (reference sequence). The CDR3 sequence is CASSLGTGGEKLFF. The CDR3 DNA reads TGTGCCAGCAGTTTAGGGACAGGCGGTGAAAAACTGTTTTTT.

The table lists this clonotype with many counts. The chain uses TRBV6-6 and TRBJ2-2; 7 nucleotides match TRBD2. The CDR3 is made up of 16 amino acids. V trimming: 3 bases; J trimming: 4 bases; junction bases outside the gene matches: 8. Looked up from germline, CDR1 is MNHNY and CDR2 is SVGAGI (reference sequence). The CDR3 coding sequence is TGTGCCAGCAGTTATGGCCCCGGGAGGCCCACCGGGGAGCTGTTTTTT. Amino acids: CASSYGPGRPTGELFF.

This clonotype was observed at least ten times. The chain recombines TRBV20-1 with TRBJ2-1; 7 bases map to TRBD2. The CDR3 totals 16 residues. With V trimmed by 0 bases and J by 7 bases, 12 bases remained unmatched. CDR1 is DFQATT, CDR2 SNEGSKA, per germline (reference sequence). CDR3 coding DNA: TGCAGTGCTAGAGATCGGGGGGAGACCCCCCGGAATGAGCAGTTCTTC. This encodes CSARDRGETPRNEQFF.

This clonotype was detected ten times or more. The chain recombines TRBV2 with TRBJ1-1; 7 bases are a match to TRBD1. The V segment lost 7 bases and the J segment 3 bases; nucleotides outside the gene matches: 5. The germline gives CDR1 SNHLY, CDR2 FYNNEI. CDR3 length: 13 amino acids. This CDR3 is CASTQGGYTEAFF. CDR3 DNA sequence: TGTGCCAGCACCCAGGGGGGATACACTGAAGCTTTCTTT.

In its sample, this clonotype was seen many times. V is TRBV7-9 and J is TRBJ1-1; TRBD1 is a possible D gene (6 bases). In germline, CDR1 is SEHNR, CDR2 FQNEAQ (reference sequence). The CDR3 has 17 amino acids. Trimming removed 0 bases at V and 5 bases at J, with 19 bases between. The CDR3 loop reads CASSLAARGREGTEAFF. The CDR3 nucleotides read TGTGCCAGCAGCTTAGCGGCCAGGGGCCGGGAAGGGACTGAAGCTTTCTTT.

This clonotype occurred many times. Mismatch with germline at one junction end may stem from a read error. The chain joins TRBV12-3 or TRBV12-4 to TRBJ1-1; 8 bases are shared with TRBD1. The CDR3 covers 16 residues. DNA of the CDR3: TGTGCCAGCAGACTTGCTCGGACAGGGTGGAACGCTGAAGCTTTCTTT. Translation: CASRLARTGWNAEAFF.

The sample holds many counts of this clonotype. The V call is TRBV29-1, the J call TRBJ2-7, with 7 nucleotides matching TRBD2. The V gene end was trimmed by 6 bases and the J gene end by 5 bases; junction bases not matched to a gene: 16. Germline V gene data show CDR1 as SQVTM and CDR2 as ANQGSEA. The CDR3 consists of 15 residues. Here the CDR3 reads CSVPKGAGPNDEQYF. The CDR3 coding sequence is TGCAGCGTCCCCAAGGGAGCGGGGCCTAACGACGAGCAGTACTTC.

Ten or more counts support this clonotype. The gene calls are TRBV7-9 and TRBJ1-2; 9 nucleotides line up with TRBD1. The CDR3 length is 17 residues. The V gene's germline CDR1 is SEHNR and CDR2 FQNEAQ (reference sequence). Trimming took 1 base from V and 6 from J; bases not matched to a gene: 12. In DNA form, the CDR3 reads TGTGCCAGCAGCTTAGGGCGCGGCGGACAGGGGTTTAATGGCTACACCTTC. Amino acid sequence: CASSLGRGGQGFNGYTF.

This clonotype was seen at least ten times. The rearrangement links TRBV27 to TRBJ2-7, with D perhaps TRBD1 (5 bases). Germline V gene lookup returns CDR1 MNHEY and CDR2 SMNVEV (reference sequence). The CDR3 is 12 residues long. V lost 5 bases to trimming and J lost 6 bases, with 11 bases between them. The CDR3 protein is CASSGDSGEQYF. The CDR3 DNA reads TGTGCCAGCAGTGGAGACAGTGGCGAGCAGTACTTC.

This clonotype has more than one count but fewer than ten. The J gene is TRBJ2-2, the V gene TRBV12-3 or TRBV12-4, with D perhaps TRBD1 (6 bases). V shed 5 bases and J shed 7 bases, with 17 bases lying between them. The CDR3 sequence is 15 residues long. CDR3 DNA: TGTGCCAGCAGTCCTCTGGGGGCCGCAGGCGGGGAGCTGTTTTTT. Translating gives CASSPLGAAGGELFF.

Worth noting for this clonotype: One end of the junction fails to match germline, which may point to a read error. J is TRBJ1-6 and V is TRBV12-3 or TRBV12-4; D may be TRBD1 (6 bases). The CDR3 sequence is 14 residues long. The CDR3 DNA reads TGTGCCAGCAGTGCGAGGGGGGCTAATTCACCCCTCAACTTT. It encodes CASSARGANSPLNF.

This clonotype was picked up many times. This sequence joins TRBV7-2 and TRBJ1-3; D unclear. Germline CDR1 is SGHTA and CDR2 is FQGNSA. V was clipped by 1 base and J by 0 bases, with 10 bases between them. CDR3 length: 16 residues. CDR3 region: CASSLVAGSSGNTIYF. Here the CDR3 DNA reads TGTGCCAGCAGCTTAGTTGCGGGAAGCTCTGGAAACACCATATATTTT.

This clonotype was seen ten or more times. The rearrangement joins TRBV12-3 or TRBV12-4 to TRBJ1-6; D remains ambiguous. The CDR3 contains 16 residues. V gave up 5 bases and J gave up 8 bases, with 19 bases separating them. CDR3 protein: CASSPSGRASHSPLHF. The CDR3 DNA follows: TGTGCCAGCAGTCCCTCGGGGAGGGCGAGTCATTCACCCCTCCACTTT.

This clonotype has a count of ten or more. This chain uses TRBV27 with TRBJ2-1; 10 bases are a match to TRBD2. Looked up from germline, CDR1 is MNHEY and CDR2 is SMNVEV (reference sequence). The CDR3 covers 13 residues. V trimming: 6 bases; J trimming: 7 bases; junction bases outside the gene matches: 3. Written as DNA, the CDR3 is TGTGCCAGCAGACCGGGACTAGCGAATGAGCAGTTCTTC. It specifies CASRPGLANEQFF.

This clonotype was picked up many times. The chain couples TRBV28 to TRBJ1-5; TRBD1 aligns across 11 bases. This CDR3 spans 17 amino acids. Trimming cost V 6 bases and J 2 bases; bases outside gene matches: 9. The germline CDR1 and CDR2 sequences are MDHEN and SYDVKM. The CDR3 is CASSRTGTGGGNQPQHF. The CDR3, as DNA: TGTGCCAGCAGCAGGACCGGGACAGGGGGGGGCAATCAGCCCCAGCATTTT.

This clonotype has at least ten counts. The chain has TRBV5-1 and TRBJ2-5, with TRBD2 identical over 12 bases. Germline V gene data show CDR1 as SGHRS and CDR2 as YFSETQ. The CDR3 runs to 18 residues. V gave up 0 bases and J gave up 0 bases; unmatched junction bases: 6. This CDR3 reads CASSLVPSGGAYQETQYF. In DNA, the CDR3 is TGCGCCAGCAGCTTGGTTCCTAGCGGGGGGGCGTACCAAGAGACCCAGTACTTC.

This clonotype was found many times. V gene TRBV7-2 combines with J gene TRBJ2-2, with 9 bases matching TRBD1. Germline loops: CDR1 SGHTA, CDR2 FQGNSA. With V trimmed by 2 bases and J by 5 bases, 3 bases remained unmatched. This CDR3 has 15 residues. This chain's CDR3 is CASSLQTGGTGELFF. CDR3 nucleotide sequence: TGTGCCAGCAGCTTACAGACAGGGGGTACCGGGGAGCTGTTTTTT.

This clonotype was detected many times. CDR3 amino acids: CASSQDRGGYNEQFF. For the CDR3, the DNA is TGCGCCAGCAGCCAAGATCGGGGTGGGTACAATGAGCAGTTCTTC. The V call is TRBV4-1, the J call TRBJ2-1, with a weak D call TRBD2 (5 bases). Germline CDR1 and CDR2: MGHRA and YSYEKL. Between the trimmed V and J ends, which lost 0 bases and 4 bases, there was a span of 10 bases. The CDR3 length is 15 residues.

The chain has TRBV7-6 and TRBJ2-5; D not certain. V lost 0 bases, J lost 5 bases, and 7 bases lay in between. The germline CDR1 and CDR2 sequences are SGHVS and FNYEAQ. The CDR3 has 13 residues. The CDR3 reads CASSLAQVETQYF. In DNA, the CDR3 is TGTGCCAGCAGCTTAGCCCAAGTCGAGACCCAGTACTTC.

This clonotype was observed at least ten times. The chain combines TRBV27 with TRBJ1-1; D gene unclear. This CDR3 contains 14 residues. Germline assignment: CDR1 MNHEY and CDR2 SMNVEV (reference sequence). V was pared by 6 bases and J by 4 bases, with 15 bases between. This CDR3 is CASSSPAVPTEAFF. CDR3 DNA: TGTGCCAGCAGCTCACCGGCGGTCCCCACTGAAGCTTTCTTT.

This clonotype has at least ten counts. The chain joins TRBV5-5 to TRBJ1-1; D unresolved. Trimming shortened V by 0 bases and J by 2 bases, and 11 bases separated the two germline ends. Per germline, CDR1 SGHKS and CDR2 YYEKEE (reference sequence). The length of the CDR3 is 15 residues. The CDR3 bases are TGTGCCAGCAGCTTGGGACCCCAGATTAACACTGAAGCTTTCTTT. Translated, it gives CASSLGPQINTEAFF. The full variable domain, with the rest looked up from reference TRBV5-5 and TRBJ1-1, is DAGVTQSPTHLIKTRGQQVTLRCSPISGHKSVSWYQQVLGQGPQFIFQYYEKEERGRGNFPDRFSARQFPNYSSELNVNALLLGDSALYLCASSLGPQINTEAFFGQGTRLTVV.

This clonotype was observed at least ten times. This chain connects TRBV9 to TRBJ2-7; 8 nucleotides match TRBD1. The J segment lost 3 bases and the V segment lost 4 bases, leaving 15 bases of the junction unmatched. Germline CDR1 is SGDLS and CDR2 is YYNGEE. CDR3 length: 17 residues. The CDR3 spells CASSPAISLDRDYEQYF. CDR3 in DNA: TGTGCCAGCAGCCCAGCCATTTCCCTGGACAGGGACTACGAGCAGTACTTC.

A few counts support this clonotype. It may be a read error: a sequence one base away is much more abundant. The chain has TRBV6-6 and TRBJ2-4; a weak D match, TRBD2 (7 bases). This CDR3 comprises 16 residues. Per germline, CDR1 MNHNY and CDR2 SVGAGI (reference sequence). This CDR3 is CASRGGAGGGKKIQYF. For the CDR3, the DNA is TGTGCCAGCAGAGGGGGGGCCGGCGGGGGCAAAAAAATTCAGTACTTC.

Ten or more counts support this clonotype. The chain employs TRBV5-1 and TRBJ1-2; perhaps TRBD1 as D (5 bases). This CDR3 is built from 15 residues. V was shortened by 0 bases and J by 5 bases, with 14 bases between the two germline ends. The germline gives CDR1 SGHRS, CDR2 YFSETQ. The CDR3, as DNA: TGCGCCAGCAGCTTGGAAGGGGATAAGATATATGGCTACACCTTC. Translated: CASSLEGDKIYGYTF. Looking up the rest from reference TRBV5-1 and TRBJ1-2 gives the full variable domain: KAGVTQTPRYLIKTRGQQVTLSCSPISGHRSVSWYQQTPGQGLQFLFEYFSETQRNKGNFPGRFSGRQFSNSRSEMNVSTLELGDSALYLCASSLEGDKIYGYTFGSGTRLTVV.

This clonotype was counted at least ten times. The gene calls are TRBV5-1 and TRBJ2-5; 9 positions agree with TRBD1. After removal of 0 bases from V and 3 bases from J, the junction contained 3 bases not matched to a gene. Germline lookup yields CDR1 SGHRS and CDR2 YFSETQ. The CDR3 is 15 residues long. Here the CDR3 reads CASSLVGQGEETQYF. CDR3 nucleotides: TGCGCCAGCAGCTTGGTGGGACAGGGCGAAGAGACCCAGTACTTC.